What follows are 26 T cell receptor beta chains derived from one specimen sequenced in a study of T cells after yellow fever vaccination. TCRdb used MiXCR to reprocess the 5' RACE reads, holding one entry per CDR3 protein. Among 300,000 to 350,000 distinct CDR3 sequences, around 8.1% were seen once, and the ten largest hold approximately 16%. The input for sequencing was PBMCs, taken approximately 40 days after the first yellow fever vaccination. The receptors derive from a young man who received the YFV17D yellow fever vaccine.

The rearrangement joins TRBV20-1 to TRBJ2-1; 11 bases fit TRBD1. CDR1 and CDR2 from the germline V gene are DFQATT and SNEGSKA (reference sequence). The J segment lost 6 bases and the V segment lost 5 bases, leaving 6 bases of the junction unmatched. This CDR3 is built from 14 residues. The CDR3 region has the DNA TGCAGTGCTTTTCCGGGACAGGGGGGCAATGAGCAGTTCTTC. This translates into CSAFPGQGGNEQFF.

The table lists this clonotype with a few counts. The chain links TRBV5-1 to TRBJ1-4, with TRBD1 matching 9 bases. The germline CDR1 and CDR2 sequences are SGHRS and YFSETQ. This CDR3 contains 17 residues. V lost 4 bases, J lost 5 bases, and 12 bases stayed unmatched. CDR3: CASSQGQGFLGNEKLFF. CDR3 sequence (DNA): TGCGCCAGCAGCCAGGGACAGGGTTTTTTGGGGAATGAAAAACTGTTTTTT.

This sequence joins TRBV3-1 and TRBJ2-1; 8 nucleotides match TRBD1. CDR1 and CDR2 from the germline V gene are LGHDT and YNNKEL (reference sequence). Losses at the gene ends were 3 bases for V and 0 bases for J; bases not matched to a gene: 10. The CDR3 consists of 18 residues. CDR3 loop: CASSHWLTGAYSYNEQFF. In DNA form, the CDR3 reads TGTGCCAGCAGCCATTGGTTGACAGGGGCCTACTCCTACAATGAGCAGTTCTTC.

Only a few counts were recorded for this clonotype. The chain couples TRBV5-1 to TRBJ1-1; D is unclear. V lost 0 bases and J lost 0, with 12 bases in between. CDR1 and CDR2 (germline): SGHRS, YFSETQ. CDR3 length: 16 residues. The CDR3 nucleotides are TGCGCCAGCAGCTTGGCGGTCGGGGATATGAACACTGAAGCTTTCTTT. It specifies CASSLAVGDMNTEAFF.

This rearrangement joins TRBV6-4 to TRBJ1-4, with 9 nucleotides matching TRBD1. The CDR3 consists of 15 residues. V lost 7 bases and J lost 8; bases outside the gene matches: 11. CDR1 and CDR2 (germline): MRHNA, SNTAGT. This chain's CDR3 is CASKRGTGKREKLFF. The CDR3 DNA reads TGTGCCAGCAAACGGGGGACAGGGAAAAGAGAAAAACTGTTTTTT.

The sample holds many counts of this clonotype. The chain carries TRBV14 and TRBJ2-1, with 10 nucleotides matching TRBD1. The CDR3 extends over 17 amino acids. Germline V CDR1 and CDR2: SGHDN, FVKESK. V dropped 0 bases and J dropped 7; count of bases not matched to a gene: 9. CDR3 nucleotide sequence: TGTGCCAGCAGCCAAGATTTTTGGGACAGGGGACCGAATGAGCAGTTCTTC. As protein: CASSQDFWDRGPNEQFF. The full variable domain, its missing parts supplied by reference TRBV14 and TRBJ2-1, is EAGVTQFPSHSVIEKGQTVTLRCDPISGHDNLYWYRRVMGKEIKFLLHFVKESKQDESGMPNNRFLAERTGGTYSTLKVQPAELEDSGVYFCASSQDFWDRGPNEQFFGPGTRLTVL.

There are a few counts of this clonotype. CDR3 in amino acids: CASSLARGGAEQYV. CDR3 coding DNA: TGTGCCAGCAGCTTAGCACGAGGCGGGGCCGAGCAGTACGTC. The gene calls are TRBV7-2 and TRBJ2-7; weak D call: TRBD2 (6 bases). Germline V gives CDR1 SGHTA, CDR2 FQGNSA. Trimming cost V 0 bases and J 6 bases, with 12 bases left between them. The CDR3 consists of 14 residues.

The sample holds a few counts of this clonotype. The chain recombines TRBV12-3 or TRBV12-4 with TRBJ1-4; maybe TRBD1 (5 bases). V lost 3 bases, J lost 4 bases, and 15 bases lay in between. The CDR3 totals 16 residues. The CDR3 sequence: CASSFRGGTRNEKLFF. The CDR3, as DNA: TGTGCCAGCAGTTTCCGGGGGGGAACCCGTAATGAAAAACTGTTTTTT.

This rearrangement joins TRBV5-1 to TRBJ2-1; D tentatively reads TRBD1 or TRBD2 (5 bases each). CDR3 size: 16 residues. Germline V gene lookup returns CDR1 SGHRS and CDR2 YFSETQ. Trimming removed 5 bases from V and 6 bases from J, with 21 bases in between. The CDR3 nucleotides are TGCGCCAGCAGTGCTAATCCCGGGACCCGTCTCAATGAGCAGTTCTTC. The encoded protein is CASSANPGTRLNEQFF.

The chain joins TRBV7-9 to TRBJ1-2; D gene uncertain. The germline V and J ends were trimmed by 0 bases and 0 bases, with 8 bases remaining between them. CDR1 is SEHNR, CDR2 FQNEAQ, per germline (reference sequence). The CDR3 runs to 15 residues. CDR3 amino acids: CASSLAWITNYGYTF. CDR3 bases: TGTGCCAGCAGCTTAGCATGGATAACTAACTATGGCTACACCTTC.

Concerning this clonotype: A much larger clone differs by one base, so this may be a read error. V gene TRBV7-2 combines with J gene TRBJ2-1, with D tentatively TRBD2 (5 bases). This CDR3 is built from 13 residues. The V and J ends lost 1 base and 9 bases respectively, with 10 bases between them. Germline CDR1 reads SGHTA; CDR2 reads FQGNSA. The CDR3 DNA is TGTGCCAGCAGCTTAGGGACTTCAAGTGAGCAGTTCTTC. This sequence encodes CASSLGTSSEQFF.

This clonotype occurred a few times. The J gene is TRBJ2-5, the V gene TRBV5-4, with TRBD2 as a possible D gene (7 bases). CDR1 SGHNT and CDR2 YYREEE come from the germline V gene (reference sequence). Deletions cut 4 bases from V and 2 bases from J, with 15 bases between. CDR3 length: 15 amino acids. Here the CDR3 DNA reads TGTGCCAGCAGCCGGGGGGCGGAAGTTCAAGAGACCCAGTACTTC. It translates to CASSRGAEVQETQYF.

This clonotype was counted between two and nine times. V gene TRBV29-1 combines with J gene TRBJ2-3; D perhaps matches TRBD2 (5 bases). V gave up 3 bases and J gave up 2 bases, with 12 bases separating them. The CDR3 sequence is 14 residues long. Germline V gives CDR1 SQVTM, CDR2 ANQGSEA. Written as DNA, the CDR3 is TGCAGCGTTGAGGTGAGGAGGTCCACAGATACGCAGTATTTT. It codes for CSVEVRRSTDTQYF.

In its sample, this clonotype was seen a few times. The rearrangement links TRBV12-3 or TRBV12-4 to TRBJ2-2; TRBD1 is a possible D gene (7 bases). V lost 6 bases and J lost 3, with 14 bases in between. CDR3 size: 15 residues. DNA for the CDR3: TGTGCCAGCAGCCGCGGGACAGAGTACACCGGGGAGCTGTTTTTT. Its translation: CASSRGTEYTGELFF.

This clonotype has just a few counts. V usage is TRBV7-2 and J usage is TRBJ2-2, with 7 bases lining up with TRBD2. The V segment lost 0 bases and the J segment 3 bases; nucleotides outside the gene matches: 1. CDR3 length: 15 residues. Germline CDR1 SGHTA, CDR2 FQGNSA. The CDR3 DNA sequence: TGTGCCAGCAGCTTAGCTAGCGGGTACACCGGGGAGCTGTTTTTT. Amino acids: CASSLASGYTGELFF.

The V gene is TRBV20-1, the J gene TRBJ1-2; D unclear. Germline-derived CDR1 and CDR2 are DFQATT and SNEGSKA (reference sequence). The CDR3 sequence is 12 residues long. V gave up 3 bases and J gave up 4 bases, with 9 bases separating them. In DNA, the CDR3 is TGCAGTGCTAGGGAGGTTATCTATGGCTACACCTTC. This translates into CSAREVIYGYTF.

This clonotype was detected only a few times. The chain uses TRBV29-1 and TRBJ1-1, with D unclear. CDR1 and CDR2 (germline): SQVTM, ANQGSEA. V dropped 4 bases and J dropped 4 bases, with 10 bases sitting between them. The CDR3 is 12 amino acids. The CDR3 coding sequence is TGCAGCGTTGTCAGCCATTCCACTGAAGCTTTCTTT. It codes for CSVVSHSTEAFF.

This clonotype was detected ten times or more. The gene calls are TRBV5-1 and TRBJ2-5, with 7 bases that match TRBD1. CDR1 and CDR2 (germline): SGHRS, YFSETQ. The CDR3 sequence is 15 residues long. V lost 0 bases, J lost 2 bases, and 4 bases stayed unmatched. The CDR3 sequence is CASSLVPGQQETQYF. CDR3 bases: TGCGCCAGCAGCTTGGTGCCGGGACAGCAAGAGACCCAGTACTTC.

This clonotype has ten or more counts. This rearrangement joins TRBV7-8 to TRBJ2-1; D not resolved. CDR1 is SGHVS, CDR2 FQNEAQ, per germline. This CDR3 has 16 residues. V shed 1 base and J shed 0 bases, with 10 bases lying between them. CDR3 sequence (DNA): TGTGCCAGCAGCTTAGGTCCGATTAGCTCCTACAATGAGCAGTTCTTC. It encodes CASSLGPISSYNEQFF.

The V gene is TRBV12-3 or TRBV12-4, the J gene TRBJ2-7, with D maybe TRBD2 (6 bases). V dropped 3 bases and J dropped 7 bases, with 10 bases sitting between them. CDR3 length: 12 residues. The CDR3 DNA follows: TGTGCCAGCAGTTTCGGAGGGTCAGAGCAGTACGTC. Translating gives CASSFGGSEQYV.

The chain employs TRBV20-1 and TRBJ1-5, with no clear D. CDR3 length equals 12 residues. V lost 3 bases and J 7 bases, leaving 10 bases between the germline ends. CDR1 and CDR2 from the germline V gene are DFQATT and SNEGSKA (reference sequence). The CDR3 DNA reads as TGCAGTGCTAGCCATGGGATACAGCCCCAGCATTTT. This codes for CSASHGIQPQHF.

This clonotype was counted between two and nine times. V gene TRBV14 combines with J gene TRBJ2-4; D gene ambiguous. The CDR3 has 13 amino acids. V was trimmed by 2 bases and J by 7 bases, leaving 9 bases between them. Germline V CDR1 and CDR2: SGHDN, FVKESK. The CDR3 reads CASSQMTLNIQYF. The DNA for the CDR3 is TGTGCCAGCAGCCAAATGACGCTTAACATTCAGTACTTC.

The sample holds a few counts of this clonotype. This rearrangement joins TRBV2 to TRBJ2-7; TRBD2 matches 7 bases. With V trimmed by 7 bases and J by 6 bases, 6 bases remained unmatched. Germline CDR1 is SNHLY and CDR2 is FYNNEI. The length of the CDR3 is 12 residues. CDR3 nucleotide sequence: TGTGCCAGCATGGGAGCGGGGCTCGAGCAGTACTTC. Residues: CASMGAGLEQYF.

The genes are TRBV12-3 or TRBV12-4 and TRBJ1-5; TRBD1 aligns across 9 bases. The CDR3 contains 14 residues. Unmatched junction bases numbered 6, after V lost 6 bases and J lost 6 bases. The CDR3 sequence: CASSPGTGSQPQHF. For the CDR3, the DNA is TGTGCCAGCAGCCCCGGGACAGGGTCTCAGCCCCAGCATTTT.

The chain has TRBV7-9 and TRBJ2-5, with TRBD1 matching 9 bases. CDR1 and CDR2 (germline): SEHNR, FQNEAQ (reference sequence). The J segment lost 0 bases and the V segment lost 5 bases, leaving 4 bases of the junction unmatched. The CDR3 extends over 15 amino acids. The CDR3: CASSKGTGHQETQYF. CDR3 coding DNA: TGTGCCAGCAGCAAGGGGACAGGGCACCAAGAGACCCAGTACTTC.

This clonotype was seen a handful of times. For the CDR3, the DNA is TGCAGTGCTAGAGATGACAGGCGGTACAATGAGCAGTTCTTC. Translation gives CSARDDRRYNEQFF. This sequence joins TRBV20-1 and TRBJ2-1, with D possibly being TRBD1 (6 bases). V was trimmed by 0 bases and J by 4 bases, leaving 10 bases between them. The CDR3 totals 14 residues. CDR1 and CDR2 from the germline V gene are DFQATT and SNEGSKA (reference sequence).